The sequence of this TCR beta chain was determined in a study of T cells in Graves' hyperthyroidism and ophthalmopathy. Findings and limits, study-wide: Before onset, by a median of about seven months, the model predicted ophthalmopathy.

Only a few counts were recorded for this clonotype. The antigen is undetermined. Germline loops: CDR1 KGHSH, CDR2 LQKENI. The CDR3 extends over 15 amino acids. Trimming shortened V by 3 bases and J by 4 bases, and 16 bases separated the two germline ends. Diagnoses were established using clinical symptoms, serum thyroxine and TRAb, thyroid ultrasound and orbital computed tomography. The TCR beta CDR3 regions underwent amplification using RNA transcripts as the source. HTBI primers were the set used in a first-round RT-PCR of the TCR CDR3. TCRdb re-called the multiplex PCR reads with MiXCR, one entry per CDR3 protein. The sample yields 610,000 or so distinct CDR3 sequences, approximately 44% seen once.

This TCR was sampled from a woman aged 18-29 years with Graves' hyperthyroidism. The sample consisted of peripheral blood or thyroid tissue (not recorded which). V is TRBV18 and J is TRBJ2-7; no clear D gene. The CDR3 here is CASSPLNANGYEQYF. CDR3 nucleotide sequence: TGTGCCAGCTCACCCTTAAATGCCAACGGTTACGAGCAGTACTTC.